This is a list of T cell receptor beta chains from one sample in a study of Ad26.COV2.S vaccination and SARS-CoV-2 variants. Assay: immunoSEQ multiplex PCR; the TCRdb copy retains only in-frame clones and omits some. The sample includes over 450,000 clones, 80% to 90% of them seen just once. Material: peripheral blood, obtained in a trial of Ad26.COV2.S vaccine versus placebo. Every receptor here comes from a person aged 18-65 years who received the Ad26.COV2.S COVID-19 vaccine or a placebo. Each CDR3 is given with its conserved first and last residue. Clone size is stated in some rows and not others, as once, few, many or a class when expanded.

size | V | CDR3
NA | TRBV7-2 | CASSPIGGSSEQFF
NA | TRBV21-1 | CASSTPSGGSDEQFF
NA | TRBV29-1 | CSADKGSTDTQYF
NA | TRBV11-3 | CASSPSSASTDTQYF
NA | TRBV9 | CASSVEGTSGRGNEQFF
once | TRBV2 | CASSDPGGGYNEQFF
once | TRBV5-1 | CASTETTGPNYGYTF
NA | TRBV7-2 | CASSPLYGQGSYEQYF
NA | TRBV18 | CASRKMDSTEAFF
NA | TRBV5-4 | CASSLDRVETQYF
NA | TRBV28 | CASRPSRVYGYTF
few | TRBV2 | CASTGGGTEAFF
NA | TRBV15 | CATSRHRGSGNTIYF
NA | TRBV3-1/TRBV3-2 | CASSLRLSGFSYEQYF
NA | TRBV4-2 | CASSQDPGAGELFF
NA | TRBV2 | CASSDPPGQEAFF
few | TRBV7-9 | CASSSHRGSHWAEAFF
few | TRBV6-2/TRBV6-3 | CASSSPWGGEQFF
once | TRBV24-1 | CATSDSGLAGKGWEQYF
NA | TRBV3-1/TRBV3-2 | CASSQGHRNEQFF
NA | TRBV4-1 | CASSQGWDRTEAFF
NA | TRBV19 | CASSNRREGGNTIYF
NA | TRBV18 | CASSPSGGRVRVNTEAFF
NA | TRBV19 | CASRAGTVTDTQYF
NA | TRBV7-9 | CASSSILGNTEAFF
NA | TRBV7-3 | CASSPQGSSYEQYF
NA | TRBV13 | CASSGGGEQYF
NA | TRBV30 | CAWSANYGYTF
NA | TRBV18 | CASSPAQVPDTQYF
NA | TRBV6-1 | CASSGNGLAGNRETQYF
NA | TRBV30 | CAWRSQGITEAFF
NA | TRBV6-4 | CASSPQIGSSYNEQFF
NA | TRBV28 | CASTGIIAGEQFF
NA | TRBV6-6 | CASIRQGVLAGVKTGELFF
NA | TRBV2 | CASSQWTGGDGYTF
once | TRBV28 | CASSLWGVASGGYGYTF
NA | TRBV7-2 | CASSLVKVDSTEAFF